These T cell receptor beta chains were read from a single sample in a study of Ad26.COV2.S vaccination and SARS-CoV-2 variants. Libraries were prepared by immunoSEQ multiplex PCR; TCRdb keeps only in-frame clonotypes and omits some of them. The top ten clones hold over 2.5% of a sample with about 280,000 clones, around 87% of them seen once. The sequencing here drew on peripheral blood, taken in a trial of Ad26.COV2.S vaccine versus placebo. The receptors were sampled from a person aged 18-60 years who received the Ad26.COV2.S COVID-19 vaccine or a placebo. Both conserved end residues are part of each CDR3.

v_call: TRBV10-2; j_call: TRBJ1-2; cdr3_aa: CASSVSDPYGYTF
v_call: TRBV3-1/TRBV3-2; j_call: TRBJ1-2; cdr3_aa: CASSQGGQGATYGYTF
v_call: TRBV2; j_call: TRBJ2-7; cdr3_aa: CASSSPGLPSYEQYF
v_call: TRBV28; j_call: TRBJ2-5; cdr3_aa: CASSLASFSGGETQYF
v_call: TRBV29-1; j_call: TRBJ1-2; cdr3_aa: CSVAGQGSYGYTF
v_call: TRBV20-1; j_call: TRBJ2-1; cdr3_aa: CSASELWRGGRGDEQFF
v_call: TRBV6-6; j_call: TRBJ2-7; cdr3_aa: CASRGTVGAMDYEQYF
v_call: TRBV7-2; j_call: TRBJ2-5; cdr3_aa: CASSAHAQGQAQYF
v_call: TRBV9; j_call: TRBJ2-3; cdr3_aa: CASSVSSTDTQYF
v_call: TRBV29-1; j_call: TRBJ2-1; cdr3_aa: CSATRPGQKGLWEQFF
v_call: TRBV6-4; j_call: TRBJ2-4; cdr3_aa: CASSDSALTAKNIQYF
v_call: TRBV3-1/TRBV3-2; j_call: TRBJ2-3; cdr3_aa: CASSQDARRRTDTQYF
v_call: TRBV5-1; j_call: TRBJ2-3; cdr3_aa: CASSLVGSRTDTQYF
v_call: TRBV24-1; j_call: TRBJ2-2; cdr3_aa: CATSVARIRVGELFF
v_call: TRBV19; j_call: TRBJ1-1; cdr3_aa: CASNDGGNTEAFF
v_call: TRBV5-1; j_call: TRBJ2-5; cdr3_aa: CASSLSQVQETQYF
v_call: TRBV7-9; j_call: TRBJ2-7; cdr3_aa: CASSLSRGQSSYEQYF
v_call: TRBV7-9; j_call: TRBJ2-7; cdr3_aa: CASRLSGREGEQYF
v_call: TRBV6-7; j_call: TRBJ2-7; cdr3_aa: CASPAGIVYEQYF
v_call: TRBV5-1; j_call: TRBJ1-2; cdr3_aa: CASSLGSQANYGYTF
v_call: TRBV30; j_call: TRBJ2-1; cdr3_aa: CAWRGTSGVNYNEQFF
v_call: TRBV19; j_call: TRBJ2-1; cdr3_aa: CASSPTGRVNEQFF
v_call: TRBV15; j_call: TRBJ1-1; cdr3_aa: CATSRTGLNTEAFF
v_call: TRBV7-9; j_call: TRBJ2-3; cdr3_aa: CASSLTDSTDTQYF
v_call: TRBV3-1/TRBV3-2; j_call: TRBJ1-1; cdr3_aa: CASSPHDRENTEAFF
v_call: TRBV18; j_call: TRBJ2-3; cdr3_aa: CASSPTRADTQYF
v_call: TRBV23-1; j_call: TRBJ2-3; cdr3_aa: CANRLTRLGDTQYF
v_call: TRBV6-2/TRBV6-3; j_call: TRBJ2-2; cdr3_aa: CASSYQIRQNTGELFF
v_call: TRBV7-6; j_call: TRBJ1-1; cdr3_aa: CASSAQRSMNTEAFF
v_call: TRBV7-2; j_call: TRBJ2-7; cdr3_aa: CASSLIALEQYF
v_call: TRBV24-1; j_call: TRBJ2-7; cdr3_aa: CATPGQWPNEQYF
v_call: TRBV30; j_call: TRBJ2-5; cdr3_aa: CAWTRGPGEETQYF
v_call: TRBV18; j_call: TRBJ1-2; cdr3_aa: CASSPSAANYGYTF
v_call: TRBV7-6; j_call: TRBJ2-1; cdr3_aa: CASSLYSGSGYNEQFF
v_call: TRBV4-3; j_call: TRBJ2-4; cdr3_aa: CASSRTLPRGNIQYF
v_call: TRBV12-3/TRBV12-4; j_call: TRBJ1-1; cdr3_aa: CASPSATTEAFF
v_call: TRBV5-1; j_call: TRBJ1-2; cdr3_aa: CASSLTTVNYGYTF
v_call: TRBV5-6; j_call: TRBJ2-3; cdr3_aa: CASSLDRGTDTQYF
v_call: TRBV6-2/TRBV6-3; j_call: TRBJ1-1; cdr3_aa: CASSSDRNTEAFF
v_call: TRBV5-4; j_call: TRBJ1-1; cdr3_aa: CASSLGGGQRNTEAFF
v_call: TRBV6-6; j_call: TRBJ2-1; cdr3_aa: CASSDRGNEQFF
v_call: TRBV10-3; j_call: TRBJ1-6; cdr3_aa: CAISESRTGYNSPLHF
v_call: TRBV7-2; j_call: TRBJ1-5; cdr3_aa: CASTTNRQPQHF
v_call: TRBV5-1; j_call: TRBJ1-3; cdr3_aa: CASSLGSSGNTIYF
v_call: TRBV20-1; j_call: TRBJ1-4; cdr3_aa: CSAIGSEKLFF
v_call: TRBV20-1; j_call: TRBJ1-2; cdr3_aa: CSASRSGDYGYTF
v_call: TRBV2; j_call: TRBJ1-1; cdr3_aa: CASNPDGSEAFF
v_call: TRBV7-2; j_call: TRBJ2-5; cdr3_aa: CASSLGSGGPLQETQYF
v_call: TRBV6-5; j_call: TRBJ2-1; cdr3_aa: CASSYATEDEQFF
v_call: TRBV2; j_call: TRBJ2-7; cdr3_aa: CASSERQWVSGAYEQYF
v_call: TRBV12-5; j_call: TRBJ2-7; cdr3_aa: CASGPDTYSYEQYF